The present T cell receptor beta chain was sequenced within a study of Ad26.COV2.S vaccination and SARS-CoV-2 variants. Across the whole study: Donor was assigned to the Ad26.COV2.S arm of trial COV1001. Recipients of Ad26.COV2.S got it intramuscularly, once or twice 56 days apart. Study outcomes and limitations: From the TCR breadth and depth analyses, total T cell responses may have been underestimated. It was vaccine recipients, not placebo recipients, who had the higher spike-specific TCR breadth.

Trimming removed 6 bases at V and 0 bases at J, with 11 bases between. The CDR3 length is 16 residues. CDR1 and CDR2 (germline): KGHDR, SFDVKD. Here immunoSEQ multiplex PCR was the method, and the copy in TCRdb shows in-frame clones only, minus some. The sample contains about 680,000 clones, more than 70% of which appear only once. The treatment here: around 19 received Ad26.COV2.S at low or high dose, single or two shots; roughly 5 received placebo; per-sample allocation not given. Sampling was done on day 63 after the first vaccine or placebo injection. This clone was observed once. Its antigen is currently unknown.

This chain connects TRBV24-1 to TRBJ2-6, with D perhaps matching TRBD2 (5 bases). This sequence originates from a person between 18 and 60 years old who received the Ad26.COV2.S COVID-19 vaccine or a placebo. This specimen was peripheral blood, taken in a trial of Ad26.COV2.S vaccine versus placebo. CDR3 loop: CATSSIGDSGANVLTF. CDR3 DNA: TGTGCCACCAGTTCAATCGGGGACTCTGGGGCCAACGTCCTGACTTTC.